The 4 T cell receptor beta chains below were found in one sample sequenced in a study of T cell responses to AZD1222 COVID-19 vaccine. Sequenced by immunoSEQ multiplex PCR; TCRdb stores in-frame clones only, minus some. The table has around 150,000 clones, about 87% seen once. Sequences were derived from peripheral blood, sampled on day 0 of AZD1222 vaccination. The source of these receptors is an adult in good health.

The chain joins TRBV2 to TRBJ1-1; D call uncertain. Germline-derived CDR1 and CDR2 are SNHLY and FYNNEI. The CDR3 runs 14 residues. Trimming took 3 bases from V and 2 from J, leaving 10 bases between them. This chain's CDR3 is CASSELGFNTEAFF. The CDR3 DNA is TGTGCCAGCAGTGAGCTAGGGTTTAACACTGAAGCTTTCTTT.

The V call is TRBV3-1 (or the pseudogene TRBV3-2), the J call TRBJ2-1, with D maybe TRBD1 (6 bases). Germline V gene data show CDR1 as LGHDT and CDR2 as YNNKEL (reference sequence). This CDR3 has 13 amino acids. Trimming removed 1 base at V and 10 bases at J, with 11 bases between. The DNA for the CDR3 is TGTGCCAGCAGCCAAGGGTCCGGGACAGAGCAGTTCTTC. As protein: CASSQGSGTEQFF.

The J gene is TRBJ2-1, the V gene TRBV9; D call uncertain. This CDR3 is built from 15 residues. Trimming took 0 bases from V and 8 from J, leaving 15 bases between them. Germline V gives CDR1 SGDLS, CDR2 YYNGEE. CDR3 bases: TGTGCCAGCAGCGTAGGCGGCTGGAGTTGGGATGAGCAGTTCTTC. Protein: CASSVGGWSWDEQFF.

CDR3 DNA: TGTGCCAGCAGCTGGGGACTGCGCAATGAGCAGTTCTTC. It yields the protein CASSWGLRNEQFF. The J gene is TRBJ2-1, the V gene TRBV11-2, with D possibly being TRBD2 (6 bases). V shed 4 bases and J shed 6 bases, with 10 bases lying between them. Germline CDR1 SGHAT, CDR2 FQNNGV. There are 13 residues in the CDR3.